A selection of T cell receptor beta chains follows, all from one sample in a study of human T cells and chemical hapten exposure. One entry per CDR3 protein results from TCRdb running MiXCR on the RACE reads. The profile shows 70,000 or so distinct CDR3 sequences, around 10% of them singletons. The sample here was whole blood, taken in connection with sensitization to the hapten diphenylcyclopropenone (DPC). These receptors were collected from a woman in her forties or fifties with alopecia areata. Some clones in this sample may be carry-over from other donors' samples. CDR3s include the opening cysteine and the closing phenylalanine or tryptophan. Fields, in order: J gene, V gene, D gene, CDR3 length, clone size, CDR3 protein, CDR3 DNA. A D gene is named only where the DNA matches it firmly. Clone size is stated in some rows and not others, as once, few, many or a class when expanded.

J gene: TRBJ2-3
V gene: TRBV28
D gene: TRBD2
CDR3 length: 16
clone size: .
CDR3 protein: CASRPPGLAPTDTQYF
CDR3 DNA: TGTGCCAGCAGACCCCCAGGACTAGCCCCCACAGATACGCAGTATTTT

J gene: TRBJ1-6
V gene: TRBV27
D gene: .
CDR3 length: 14
clone size: few
CDR3 protein: CASRRQDFNSPLHF
CDR3 DNA: TGTGCCAGCAGACGACAGGATTTCAATTCACCCCTCCACTTT

J gene: TRBJ2-5
V gene: TRBV20-1
D gene: TRBD2
CDR3 length: 13
clone size: few
CDR3 protein: CSALGGSLETQYF
CDR3 DNA: TGCAGTGCTCTCGGCGGGAGTTTGGAGACCCAGTACTTC

J gene: TRBJ2-3
V gene: TRBV14
D gene: TRBD1
CDR3 length: 16
clone size: .
CDR3 protein: CASSQERYRGQDTQYF
CDR3 DNA: TGTGCCAGCAGCCAAGAAAGGTACAGGGGGCAAGATACGCAGTATTTT

J gene: TRBJ2-5
V gene: TRBV29-1
D gene: .
CDR3 length: 14
clone size: many
CDR3 protein: CSVERRGGQETQYF
CDR3 DNA: TGCAGCGTTGAACGAAGGGGGGGACAAGAGACCCAGTACTTC

J gene: TRBJ2-1
V gene: TRBV12-3/TRBV12-4
D gene: TRBD1
CDR3 length: 12
clone size: few
CDR3 protein: CASSTDRASQFF
CDR3 DNA: TGTGCCAGCAGCACCGACAGGGCGTCCCAGTTCTTC

J gene: TRBJ2-7
V gene: TRBV28
D gene: TRBD1
CDR3 length: 17
clone size: .
CDR3 protein: CASSHDSPGQGPYEQYF
CDR3 DNA: TGTGCCAGCAGTCACGATTCTCCGGGACAGGGACCCTACGAGCAGTACTTC

J gene: TRBJ2-6
V gene: TRBV18
D gene: .
CDR3 length: 16
clone size: many
CDR3 protein: CASSSGLELGANVLTF
CDR3 DNA: TGTGCCAGCTCATCGGGACTGGAACTAGGGGCCAACGTCCTGACTTTC

J gene: TRBJ2-3
V gene: TRBV20-1
D gene: TRBD2
CDR3 length: 14
clone size: many
CDR3 protein: CSPKTSGSTDTQYF
CDR3 DNA: TGCAGTCCGAAGACTAGCGGGAGTACCGATACGCAGTATTTT

J gene: TRBJ1-1
V gene: TRBV7-9
D gene: .
CDR3 length: 14
clone size: many
CDR3 protein: CASSLRDGITEAFF
CDR3 DNA: TGTGCCAGCAGCTTAAGAGACGGAATCACTGAAGCTTTCTTT

J gene: TRBJ2-3
V gene: TRBV7-6
D gene: .
CDR3 length: 13
clone size: .
CDR3 protein: CASSRGNTDTQYF
CDR3 DNA: TGTGCCAGCAGCCGAGGAAACACAGATACGCAGTATTTT

J gene: TRBJ1-5
V gene: TRBV20-1
D gene: .
CDR3 length: 13
clone size: many
CDR3 protein: CSARDRVMGPQHF
CDR3 DNA: TGCAGTGCTAGAGATCGGGTTATGGGGCCCCAGCATTTT

J gene: TRBJ1-2
V gene: TRBV5-1
D gene: TRBD1
CDR3 length: 15
clone size: .
CDR3 protein: CASSLTADREGGYTF
CDR3 DNA: TGCGCCAGCAGCTTGACTGCGGACAGGGAAGGCGGCTACACCTTC

J gene: TRBJ2-3
V gene: TRBV28
D gene: .
CDR3 length: 11
clone size: .
CDR3 protein: CASRERDTQYF
CDR3 DNA: TGTGCCAGCAGGGAGAGGGATACGCAGTATTTT

J gene: TRBJ2-7
V gene: TRBV5-1
D gene: TRBD1
CDR3 length: 14
clone size: .
CDR3 protein: CASSFGTGEDEQYF
CDR3 DNA: TGCGCCAGCAGCTTCGGGACAGGGGAGGACGAGCAGTACTTC

J gene: TRBJ2-1
V gene: TRBV6-5
D gene: TRBD2
CDR3 length: 15
clone size: few
CDR3 protein: CASSRGTSGRAEQFF
CDR3 DNA: TGTGCCAGCAGCCGGGGGACTAGCGGGAGAGCTGAGCAGTTCTTC

J gene: TRBJ2-2
V gene: TRBV7-9
D gene: TRBD1
CDR3 length: 17
clone size: many
CDR3 protein: CASSSPLTGPNTGELFF
CDR3 DNA: TGTGCCAGCAGTTCTCCTCTGACAGGGCCGAACACCGGGGAGCTGTTTTTT

J gene: TRBJ2-5
V gene: TRBV11-2
D gene: TRBD2
CDR3 length: 17
clone size: .
CDR3 protein: CASSLGVTGGREETQYF
CDR3 DNA: TGTGCCAGCAGCCTCGGGGTTACCGGCGGGAGGGAAGAGACCCAGTACTTC

J gene: TRBJ1-1
V gene: TRBV5-8
D gene: .
CDR3 length: 13
clone size: few
CDR3 protein: CASSLGSNTEAFF
CDR3 DNA: TGTGCCAGCAGCTTGGGGTCTAACACTGAAGCTTTCTTT

J gene: TRBJ1-1
V gene: TRBV6-6
D gene: .
CDR3 length: 14
clone size: few
CDR3 protein: CASGIQGLDTEAFF
CDR3 DNA: TGTGCCAGCGGGATCCAGGGGCTCGACACTGAAGCTTTCTTT

J gene: TRBJ2-3
V gene: TRBV7-8
D gene: TRBD1
CDR3 length: 17
clone size: .
CDR3 protein: CASSLPGQGVSTDTQYF
CDR3 DNA: TGTGCCAGCAGTCTTCCGGGACAGGGTGTGAGTACAGATACGCAGTATTTT

J gene: TRBJ2-5
V gene: TRBV6-5
D gene: .
CDR3 length: 13
clone size: .
CDR3 protein: CASRPPWGETQYF
CDR3 DNA: TGTGCCAGCAGGCCCCCCTGGGGGGAGACCCAGTACTTC

J gene: TRBJ2-2
V gene: TRBV14
D gene: .
CDR3 length: 14
clone size: many
CDR3 protein: CASSRTGIDRELFF
CDR3 DNA: TGTGCCAGCAGCCGAACAGGGATTGACCGCGAGCTGTTTTTT

J gene: TRBJ2-2
V gene: TRBV9
D gene: .
CDR3 length: 13
clone size: many
CDR3 protein: CASSVENTGELFF
CDR3 DNA: TGTGCCAGCAGCGTAGAAAACACCGGGGAGCTGTTTTTT

J gene: TRBJ2-7
V gene: TRBV4-3
D gene: .
CDR3 length: 13
clone size: .
CDR3 protein: CASSNGAWGEQYF
CDR3 DNA: TGCGCCAGCAGCAACGGAGCGTGGGGCGAGCAGTACTTC